This T cell receptor beta chain came from a study of shared clonotypes between healthy human individuals. The overall study: Donor ages ranged 18 to 49 years: a couple of women, a few men.

Germline V lookup: CDR1 SEHNR, CDR2 FQNEAQ (reference sequence). The length of the CDR3 is 13 residues. This table comes from immunoSEQ multiplex PCR, and its TCRdb copy is limited to in-frame clones, with some not included. Counted here are about 1.1 million clones, 75% to 80% occurring once; the ten biggest clones make up 0.55% to 0.7%. Study observations and caveats: Unshared clonotypes carried lower generation probabilities than those common to all four donors.

As regards this clone: As yet, its antigen is unknown. The junction departs from the called germline gene at one end, perhaps through a read error. The same CDR3 can be traced to other DNA sequences in this sample.

This sequence originates from a man between 18 and 29 years old in good health. Some clones in this sample may be carry-over from other donors' samples. Material: memory CD4+ T cells from PBMCs. Subset described: CD45RA-negative fraction. This rearrangement joins TRBV7-9 to TRBJ1-2; D may be TRBD1 (6 bases). Written as DNA, the CDR3 is TGTGCCACCAACGAGGGGGTCTTTGACGGCTATACCTTC. Translated: CATNEGVFDGYTF.